This T cell receptor (beta chain) is drawn from a study of blood T cells in healthy people across ages. Sample-barcoded 5' priming and a J-beta primer mix drove a second PCR of 7 to 11 cycles. One entry per CDR3 protein, called by TCRdb with MiXCR from the 5' RACE reads. The table includes about 930,000 distinct CDR3 sequences, almost 30% detected once. Notes on this clonotype: Its antigen remains unidentified.

V trimming: 5 bases; J trimming: 12 bases; junction bases outside the gene matches: 10. This CDR3 contains 12 residues. Study results and limitations: There were more naive CD4+ cells and higher diversity in long-lived donors than in aged donors. Any conclusive comparison of naive versus antigen-experienced cells was prevented by using unsorted PBMCs.

In addition, the sample was reused for a study of T cells of mothers and their children. That study adds: Comparable shaping of TCR recombination output by thymic selection was observed in related and unrelated pairs. With unrelated pairs as the comparison, related mother-child pairs had a slightly higher overlap that was not significant.

Specimen: blood. The clonotype was recovered from a woman aged 40 to 49 in good health. The chain joins TRBV12-3 or TRBV12-4 to TRBJ2-7; TRBD1 aligns across 7 bases. CDR3 in amino acids: CASSPGQDRGYF. The CDR3 coding sequence is TGTGCCAGCAGTCCCGGACAGGACCGTGGGTACTTC.